Listed below are T cell receptor beta chains from one sample, sequenced in a study of regulatory T cells in long-lasting Graves disease. MiXCR, run by TCRdb on the multiplex PCR reads, gives a single entry per CDR3 protein. In the table there are 450,000 to 600,000 distinct CDR3 sequences, 15% to 20% of which are singletons. This sample also belongs to another study, concerning T cells in Graves' hyperthyroidism and ophthalmopathy.

The sample consisted of peripheral blood mononuclear cells (PBMCs), taken at new diagnosis, from a patient treated with antithyroid drugs. Receptors originate from a man aged 40-49 years with Graves disease. Both conserved end residues are part of each CDR3. The D gene is left open where the match is weak. Where a row states a size, it is once, few, many or the class of an expanded clone; other rows omit it.

d_call,clone_size,j_call,v_call,cdr3_nt,cdr3_aa
.,.,TRBJ1-2,TRBV20-1,TGCGGTGCTAGGCCGGTCGATGGCTACACCTTC,CGARPVDGYTF
.,.,TRBJ2-2,TRBV28,TGTGCCAGCAGCCCGTCAGTGAACACCGGGGAGCTGTTTTTT,CASSPSVNTGELFF
TRBD1,.,TRBJ2-2,TRBV19,TGTGCCAGTAGTACCCTGACAGGGGCCAACACCGGGGAGCTGTTTTTT,CASSTLTGANTGELFF
.,.,TRBJ2-7,TRBV20-1,TGCAGTGCTAGAGGACAGCCCTACGAGCAGTACTTC,CSARGQPYEQYF
TRBD2,.,TRBJ2-7,TRBV24-1,TGTGCCACCAGTGACCCGGGACCGGGAGGCGAGCAGTACTTC,CATSDPGPGGEQYF
TRBD2,many,TRBJ2-1,TRBV5-1,TGCGCCAGCAGCCCGCGAATAGCGGGAGGTAATGAGCAGTTCTTC,CASSPRIAGGNEQFF
.,few,TRBJ1-1,TRBV10-3,TGTGCCATCAGTGAGTTGGGGTTAACTGAAGCTTTCTTT,CAISELGLTEAFF
TRBD1,many,TRBJ2-7,TRBV2,TGTGCCAGCAGGTTCTCAGGGGGCGGCGAGCAGTACTTC,CASRFSGGGEQYF
TRBD1,many,TRBJ2-1,TRBV6-1,TGTGCCAGCACGACAGGGAACTCCTACAATGAGCAGTTCTTC,CASTTGNSYNEQFF
TRBD2,many,TRBJ2-3,TRBV7-3,TGTGCCAGCAGCTTAACGGCTAGCGGAAGTACCACAGATACGCAGTATTTT,CASSLTASGSTTDTQYF
.,many,TRBJ2-3,TRBV2,TGTGCCAGCAGTACCCAACAGGGATCCACAGATACGCAGTATTTT,CASSTQQGSTDTQYF
.,many,TRBJ2-2,TRBV27,TGTGCCAGCAGTTCCCGGGACCGGAACACCGGGGAGCTGTTTTTT,CASSSRDRNTGELFF
.,.,TRBJ1-3,TRBV29-1,TGCAGCGTTGTAGGCGGGGGGCGTGAAAACACCATATATTTT,CSVVGGGRENTIYF
.,few,TRBJ1-1,TRBV15,TGTGCCACCAGCAGAGATCTACGCAACACTGAAGCTTTCTTT,CATSRDLRNTEAFF
TRBD2,.,TRBJ2-3,TRBV29-1,TGCAGCGTCCAAAGCCCTAGCGGGGGAAGTCGGACAGATACGCAGTATTTT,CSVQSPSGGSRTDTQYF
.,.,TRBJ1-1,TRBV29-1,TGCAGCGTTGACAGTGAAGCTTTCTTT,CSVDSEAFF
.,.,TRBJ2-7,TRBV12-3/TRBV12-4,TGTGCCAGCAGACAAGGGGGGGGGCTCTACGAGCAGTACTTC,CASRQGGGLYEQYF
TRBD2,.,TRBJ2-7,TRBV6-1,TGTGCCAGCACTCCAGGGACTAGAGAGGGGCCCGAGCAGTACTTC,CASTPGTREGPEQYF
TRBD2,many,TRBJ2-7,TRBV28,TGTGCCAGCAGTTCTCCAGGGACTACCTACGAGCAGTACTTC,CASSSPGTTYEQYF
TRBD2,few,TRBJ2-1,TRBV7-9,TGTGCCAGCAGCACAATTAGCGGGAGCACCTACAATGAGCAGTTCTTC,CASSTISGSTYNEQFF
.,few,TRBJ2-3,TRBV20-1,TGCAGTGCTAGAGTCTTTACAGGCACAGATACGCAGTATTTT,CSARVFTGTDTQYF
TRBD1,many,TRBJ2-3,TRBV28,TGTGCCAGCCAACCGGGACAGGGGGCCACAGATACGCAGTATTTT,CASQPGQGATDTQYF
TRBD1,few,TRBJ1-5,TRBV24-1,TGTGCCACCAGTGATTCCCGGACAGGGGAGCAGCCCCAGCATTTT,CATSDSRTGEQPQHF
.,.,TRBJ2-1,TRBV5-1,TGCGCCAGCAGCGTAACCGGGACTGGATTAAATGAGCAGTTCTTC,CASSVTGTGLNEQFF